A selection of T cell receptor beta chains follows, all from one sample in a study of blood T cell repertoires in COVID-19. Data came from immunoSEQ multiplex PCR; TCRdb stores just in-frame clones and leaves some out. Of about 98,000 clones listed, around 82% are singletons. Input material: peripheral blood. The receptors come from a man aged 65-85 years with active or convalescent COVID-19. CDR3s include the opening cysteine and the closing phenylalanine or tryptophan. The D gene is left open where the match is weak. Size tells how often a clone was seen (once, few, many) or the class of an expanded clone, and some rows leave it out.

TRBJ2-2	TRBV18	NA	NA	TGTGCCAGCTCACCTATTGCCGGGGAGCTGTTTTTT	CASSPIAGELFF
TRBJ2-7	TRBV30	NA	TRBD2	TGTGCCTGGAGTTTCCCTAGCGGGGGTTCCTACGAGCAGTACTTC	CAWSFPSGGSYEQYF
TRBJ2-3	TRBV7-2	NA	NA	TGTGCCAGCAGCTTAGCGGCGGCTTCAGATACGCAGTATTTT	CASSLAAASDTQYF
TRBJ2-7	TRBV2	NA	NA	TGTGCCAGCAAGCGTACCTACGAGCAGTACTTC	CASKRTYEQYF
TRBJ1-6	TRBV19	NA	NA	TGTGCCAGTAGTATAAGTCAAGGGGTCCATAATTCACCCCTCCACTTT	CASSISQGVHNSPLHF
TRBJ2-3	TRBV2	NA	NA	TGTGCCAGCAGTCAACTAGATACGCAGTATTTT	CASSQLDTQYF
TRBJ2-1	TRBV11-3	few	TRBD2	TGTGCCAGCAGCTTAGTTTTGGTTAGCGGGGGGGATGAGCAGTTCTTC	CASSLVLVSGGDEQFF
TRBJ2-2	TRBV28	NA	NA	TGTGCCAGCAGCTCACCCAGGAACACCGGGGAGCTGTTTTTT	CASSSPRNTGELFF
TRBJ1-1	TRBV28	NA	TRBD1	TGTGCCAGCAGGGGGACAGGGCCCACTGAAGCTTTCTTT	CASRGTGPTEAFF
TRBJ1-5	TRBV27	NA	NA	TGTGCCAGCAGTTATCCCCTGCCGACAGGTCACAATCAGCCCCAGCATTTT	CASSYPLPTGHNQPQHF
TRBJ2-2	TRBV9	NA	NA	TGTGCCAGCAGCGATCGGGGTACCGGGGAGCTGTTTTTT	CASSDRGTGELFF
TRBJ1-1	TRBV6-5	NA	NA	TGTGCCAGCATCAAACCCGGGGGGACTGAAGCTTTCTTT	CASIKPGGTEAFF
TRBJ1-4	TRBV10-3	NA	NA	TGTGCCATCAGTGAGTCGCGGGCCGGGGAAAAACTGTTTTTT	CAISESRAGEKLFF
TRBJ2-3	TRBV5-1	NA	NA	TGCGCCAGCAAAGACAAGGAATCAGATACGCAGTATTTT	CASKDKESDTQYF
TRBJ1-5	TRBV5-5	NA	NA	TGTGCCAGCAGCTTTGACAGAATGACAAATCAGCCCCAGCATTTT	CASSFDRMTNQPQHF
TRBJ2-3	TRBV4-3	NA	TRBD2	TGCGCCAGCAGCCAACTCGGACTAGGGAGAACTAGCACAGATACGCAGTATTTT	CASSQLGLGRTSTDTQYF
TRBJ2-2	TRBV7-9	NA	TRBD2	TGTGCCAGCAGCTTTAAAAGCGGGGATACCGGGGAGCTGTTTTTT	CASSFKSGDTGELFF
TRBJ2-7	TRBV5-6	NA	TRBD2	TGTGCCAGCAGCTCGCTAGCGGGCTACGAGCAGTACTTC	CASSSLAGYEQYF
TRBJ2-6	TRBV11-2	few	NA	TGTGCCAGCAGCTTAGTCCCCGAAGGGGTAGTGGGAGCCAACGTCCTGACTTTC	CASSLVPEGVVGANVLTF
TRBJ1-2	TRBV4-1	NA	NA	TGCGCCAGCAGCCCGGGTACCTCCTATGGCTACACCTTC	CASSPGTSYGYTF
TRBJ2-5	TRBV5-1	NA	TRBD2	TGCGCCAGCAGCTCGGGAGCGGGGGGGCCGGAGACCCAGTACTTC	CASSSGAGGPETQYF
TRBJ1-2	TRBV5-5	NA	NA	TGTGCCAGCAGCTTGGCTACTCTACCCGGGGTGGGTAACTATGGCTACACCTTC	CASSLATLPGVGNYGYTF
TRBJ2-7	TRBV5-1	NA	TRBD2	TGCGCCAGCAGCTTGGGTGGGACTAGCGGGCCCTACGAGCAGTACTTC	CASSLGGTSGPYEQYF
TRBJ2-7	TRBV19	few	NA	TGTGCCAGTAAAAGGCAGCGAACCTACGAGCAGTACTTC	CASKRQRTYEQYF
TRBJ1-1	TRBV6-5	NA	NA	TGTGCCAGCAGCTACCTAGGGGGCACTGAAGCTTTCTTT	CASSYLGGTEAFF
TRBJ2-3	TRBV2	few	TRBD2	TGTGCCAGCAGGGTTAGCGGGACCCGCACAGATACGCAGTATTTT	CASRVSGTRTDTQYF
TRBJ2-5	TRBV5-1	NA	NA	TGCGCCAGCAGCTTAACACCAAACACGTACAGGGTCGGACATCAAGAGACCCAGTACTTC	CASSLTPNTYRVGHQETQYF
TRBJ1-6	TRBV19	NA	NA	TGTGCCAGTAGGGACCGGGGCTCCGCGGGGTATTCACCCCTCCACTTT	CASRDRGSAGYSPLHF
TRBJ2-7	TRBV19	NA	NA	TGTGCCAGTAGCGAGGAGAGGGCCCCCTACGAGCAGTACTTC	CASSEERAPYEQYF
TRBJ1-2	TRBV19	NA	TRBD1	TGTGCCAGTAGTATAGAAGACAGGGGAAGGAGTAGGCATGGCTACACCTTC	CASSIEDRGRSRHGYTF
TRBJ1-2	TRBV12-3/TRBV12-4	NA	NA	TGTGCCAGCAGTTTAACCCTCGGTGGCTACACCTTC	CASSLTLGGYTF
TRBJ2-1	TRBV10-3	NA	TRBD1	TGTGCCATCAGTGACCGGGACAGGGGGCGCGATGAGCAGTTCTTC	CAISDRDRGRDEQFF
TRBJ2-5	TRBV5-1	NA	NA	TGCGCCAGCAGCCCTGGGGCTAGTTGGGAGACCCAGTACTTC	CASSPGASWETQYF
TRBJ2-7	TRBV4-1	NA	TRBD2	TGCGCCAGCAGCCAAGATAATGGAGGGACTAGCCGCGAGCAGTACTTC	CASSQDNGGTSREQYF
TRBJ1-1	TRBV7-8	NA	NA	TGTGCCAGCAGCTTGGGCAGGGCAAGCGCTGAAGCTTTCTTT	CASSLGRASAEAFF
TRBJ1-2	TRBV19	NA	TRBD1	TGTGCCAGTAGTACCACAGGGGAGAGCTACACCTTC	CASSTTGESYTF
TRBJ2-3	TRBV28	NA	TRBD2	TGTGCCAGCAGTAGCCTAGCGGGGACAGATACGCAGTATTTT	CASSSLAGTDTQYF
TRBJ1-6	TRBV10-1	NA	TRBD1	TGCGCCAGCAGGCTGGACAGGTGGAATTCACCCCTCCACTTT	CASRLDRWNSPLHF
TRBJ1-1	TRBV18	NA	NA	TGTGCCAGCTCACCCAGGGGTGGTGAAACTGAAGCTTTCTTT	CASSPRGGETEAFF
TRBJ2-7	TRBV6-5	NA	TRBD2	TGTGCCAGCAGTTACTCCACTAGCGGTGCTTCCTACGAGCAGTACTTC	CASSYSTSGASYEQYF
TRBJ1-5	TRBV27	NA	NA	TGTGCCAGCAGCCCGAGGGGAGGCCAGCCCCAGCATTTT	CASSPRGGQPQHF
TRBJ2-1	TRBV12-3/TRBV12-4	few	NA	TGTGCCAGCAACACACGGGGTGAGCAGTTCTTC	CASNTRGEQFF
TRBJ2-7	TRBV4-2	NA	NA	TGTGCCAGCAGCCAAGATGCGTCGGGGAACGAGCAGTACTTC	CASSQDASGNEQYF
TRBJ1-2	TRBV12-3/TRBV12-4	NA	NA	TGTGCCAGCAGTTTGAGGCCAGGGGATCGCAACACCTTC	CASSLRPGDRNTF
TRBJ2-1	TRBV5-1	NA	NA	TGCGCCAGCAGCTTAGGAGGGACGGAAAATCCTGAGCAGTTCTTC	CASSLGGTENPEQFF
TRBJ2-7	TRBV7-8	NA	TRBD1	TGTGCCAGCAGCCTCATGGAGACAGGGGCCTACGAGCAGTACTTC	CASSLMETGAYEQYF
TRBJ1-2	TRBV12-3/TRBV12-4	NA	TRBD1	TGTGCCAGCAGTTTAGGCAGGGGGTCCGGCTACACCTTC	CASSLGRGSGYTF
TRBJ2-5	TRBV2	few	TRBD2	TGTGCCAGCAGGGGGAATGAACTAGCGGGTGAGACCCAGTACTTC	CASRGNELAGETQYF
TRBJ2-2	TRBV5-5	NA	NA	TGTGCCAGCATCAGAACCAGGACCGGGGAGCTGTTTTTT	CASIRTRTGELFF
TRBJ1-5	TRBV6-6	NA	NA	TGTGCCAGCATGCCGGTTCAGGCCCTCAATCAGCCCCAGCATTTT	CASMPVQALNQPQHF
TRBJ2-3	TRBV20-1	NA	TRBD1	TGCAGTGCTAGTTGGGACAGCCAAACAGATACGCAGTATTTT	CSASWDSQTDTQYF
TRBJ2-5	TRBV7-2	NA	TRBD2	TGTGCCAGCAGCTACACTAGCGGTTCAGCGGAGACCCAGTACTTC	CASSYTSGSAETQYF
TRBJ2-7	TRBV7-9	NA	NA	TGTGCCAGCAGCCCGCGCTGGGGGCCCAGCTCCTACGAGCAGTACTTC	CASSPRWGPSSYEQYF
TRBJ2-3	TRBV30	NA	NA	TGTGCCTGGAGTATTCCCAGGGTGGCAGATACGCAGTATTTT	CAWSIPRVADTQYF
TRBJ2-2	TRBV4-1	once	TRBD2	TGCGCCAGCAGCCAAGTGCTAGCGGGGACCGGGGAGCTGTTTTTT	CASSQVLAGTGELFF